This TCR beta chain comes out of a study (dated by TCRdb to the mid-2010s). Broadly, across the study: The study tested whether tumor-infiltrating Tregs in breast cancer are recruited from blood Tregs or converted in situ from other CD4+ T cell subsets.

Full-length TCR variable regions were amplified by 5' RACE PCR with constant-region reverse primers, followed by semi-nested PCR with Nested Universal Primer A. The ReliaPrep RNA Cell Miniprep System was used to extract total RNA, which was then reverse transcribed into 5'RACE-ready cDNA with the SMARTer RACE 5'/3' Kit. An Illumina MiSeq was used to sequence the full-length TCR alpha and beta libraries, which had been barcoded with multiplex adaptors. Per the original workflow: Sequencing data were pooled across the five patients for each of nine subset-tissue groups and compared by unsupervised clustering of TCR gene usage. The Morisita-Horn index, with shared sequences weighted by their contribution to each repertoire, was used to calculate repertoire similarity. TCRdb ran its own pipeline on the public reads, namely fastp trimming at Q25 and MiXCR clone calling, and kept in-frame beta chains. Records with the same CDR3 protein are collapsed into one entry carrying the most frequent genes and DNA. The V and J calls, along with clone size, are taken from TCRdb and not from the paper's own processing. For this sample the table gives 50,000 to 80,000 distinct CDR3 sequences, of which roughly 23% were detected only once. The ten most abundant clones make up approximately 3% of the sample.

This clonotype was observed a few times. The specificity of this receptor is unknown. Per-base qualities were not stored, and no clone one base away is much larger. General findings and caveats noted by the study authors: Rather than covering whole repertoires, validation in the larger cohort was restricted to a single TCR beta V-J rearrangement. In terms of TCR gene usage, tumor memory CD4+ T cells clustered together with blood and lymph node memory CD4+ cells, as well as with lymph node naive CD4+ cells. The greatest overlap of tumor-infiltrating Treg TCR alpha and beta sequences was with tumor naive CD4+ T cells, followed next by blood naive CD4+ T cells.

The junction carries 12 bases between V and J, which are trimmed by 4 bases and 8 bases respectively. As encoded in the germline V gene, CDR1 is SGHRS while CDR2 is YFSETQ. Its CDR3 holds 13 amino acids, cysteine through phenylalanine. The entry retains the CDR3 DNA only, 39 bases that are in frame from base 1. Memory CD4+ T cells were isolated as CD4+CD45RO+CD25- cells. Tregs, naive and memory CD4+ T cells from tumor, blood and ipsilateral draining lymph nodes of a handful of breast cancer patients underwent full-length TCR alpha and beta sequencing. Tumor tissue, along with lymph nodes from ipsilateral axillary dissection, was perfused with PBS, minced, and then digested using collagenase I and hyaluronidase. Ficoll density gradient centrifugation was used to isolate mononuclear cells from lymph nodes or from 50 to 55 ml of peripheral blood. Sorted cell populations were confirmed by FACS to exceed 90% purity.

The sequence came from a female donor with breast cancer. The sequence joins TRBV5-1 to TRBJ1-4, with the D gene call left open. Sequenced sample: memory CD4+ T cells sorted from a lymph node. The cell subset or site tag for this specimen amounts to: memory CD4+ T cells, CD4+CD45RO+CD25-. The nucleotide sequence reads TGCGCCAGCAGCCGGAGTGTGGGGGAAAAACTGTTTTTT. Protein translation: CASSRSVGEKLFF.